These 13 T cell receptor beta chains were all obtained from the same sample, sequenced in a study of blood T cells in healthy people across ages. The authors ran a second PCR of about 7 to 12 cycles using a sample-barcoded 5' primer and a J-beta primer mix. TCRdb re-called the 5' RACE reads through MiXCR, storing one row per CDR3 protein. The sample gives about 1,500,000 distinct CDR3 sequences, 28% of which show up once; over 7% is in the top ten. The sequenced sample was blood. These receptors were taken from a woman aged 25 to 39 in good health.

The CDR3 bases are TGTGCCAGTAGTATTGAGCTAGCGGGGGGACTGGGAGGGAATGAGCAGTTCTTC. Its protein is CASSIELAGGLGGNEQFF. The chain links TRBV19 to TRBJ2-1; 11 nucleotides align to TRBD2. The CDR3 runs 18 residues. The germline CDR1 and CDR2 sequences are LNHDA and SQIVND (reference sequence). J lost 7 bases, V lost 3 bases, and 14 bases had no gene match.

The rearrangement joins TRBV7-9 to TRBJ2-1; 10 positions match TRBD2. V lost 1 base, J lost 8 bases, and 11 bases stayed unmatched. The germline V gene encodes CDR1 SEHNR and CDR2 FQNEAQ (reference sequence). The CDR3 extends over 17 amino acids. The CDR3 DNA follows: TGTGCCAGCAGCTTAGGGCCCCTAAGCGGGAGGGCCGATGAGCAGTTCTTC. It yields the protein CASSLGPLSGRADEQFF.

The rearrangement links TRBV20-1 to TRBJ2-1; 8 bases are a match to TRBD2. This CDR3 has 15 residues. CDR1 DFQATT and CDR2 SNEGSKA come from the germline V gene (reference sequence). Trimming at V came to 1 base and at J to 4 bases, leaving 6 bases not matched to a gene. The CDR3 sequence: CSARVRAGVYNEQFF. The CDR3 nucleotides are TGCAGTGCTAGAGTAAGAGCGGGGGTATACAATGAGCAGTTCTTC.

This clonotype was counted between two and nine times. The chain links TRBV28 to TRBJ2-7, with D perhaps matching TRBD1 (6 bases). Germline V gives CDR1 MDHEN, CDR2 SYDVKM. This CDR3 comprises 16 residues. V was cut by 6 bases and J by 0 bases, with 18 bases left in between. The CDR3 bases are TGTGCCAGCAGCCCTCGGGACATCCCTAGCTCCTACGAGCAGTACTTC. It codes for CASSPRDIPSSYEQYF.

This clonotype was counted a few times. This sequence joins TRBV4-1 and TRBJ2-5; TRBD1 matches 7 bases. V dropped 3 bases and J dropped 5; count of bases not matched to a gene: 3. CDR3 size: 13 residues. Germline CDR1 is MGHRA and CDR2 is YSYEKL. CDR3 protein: CASSQTGSETQYF. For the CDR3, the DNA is TGCGCCAGCAGCCAGACAGGGTCCGAGACCCAGTACTTC.

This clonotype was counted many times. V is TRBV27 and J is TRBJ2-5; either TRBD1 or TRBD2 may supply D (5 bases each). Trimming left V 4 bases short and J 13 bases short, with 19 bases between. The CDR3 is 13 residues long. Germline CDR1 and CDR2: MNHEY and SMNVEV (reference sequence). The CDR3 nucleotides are TGTGCCAGCAGTTCGACCGGGACCCTACATCTGTACTTC. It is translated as CASSSTGTLHLYF.

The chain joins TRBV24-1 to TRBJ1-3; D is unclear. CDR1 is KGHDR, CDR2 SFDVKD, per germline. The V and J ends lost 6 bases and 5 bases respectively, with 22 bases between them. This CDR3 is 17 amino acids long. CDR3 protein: CATSSPGEKLRRNTIYF. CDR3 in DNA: TGTGCCACCAGTTCCCCGGGAGAAAAACTAAGAAGAAACACCATATATTTT.

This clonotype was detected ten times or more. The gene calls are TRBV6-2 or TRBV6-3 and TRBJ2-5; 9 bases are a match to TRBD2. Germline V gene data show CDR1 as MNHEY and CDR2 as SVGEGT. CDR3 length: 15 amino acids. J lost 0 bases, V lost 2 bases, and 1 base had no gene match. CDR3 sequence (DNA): TGTGCCAGCAGTTACGTAGCGGGAGACCAAGAGACCCAGTACTTC. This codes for CASSYVAGDQETQYF.

The CDR3 nucleotides read TGTGCCAGCTCACCAGGGGGACAGGGAAGGTTCGAGCAGTACTTC. Encoded protein: CASSPGGQGRFEQYF. This chain links TRBV18 with TRBJ2-7; 9 bases fit TRBD1. The CDR3 extends over 15 amino acids. Germline-derived CDR1 and CDR2 are KGHSH and LQKENI. J lost 6 bases, V lost 2 bases, and 8 bases had no gene match.

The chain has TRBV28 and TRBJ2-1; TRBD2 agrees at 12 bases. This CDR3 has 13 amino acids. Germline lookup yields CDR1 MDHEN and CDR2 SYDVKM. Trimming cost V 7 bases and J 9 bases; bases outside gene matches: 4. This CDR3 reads CASMTSGGGEQFF. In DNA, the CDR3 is TGTGCCAGCATGACTAGCGGGGGCGGTGAGCAGTTCTTC.

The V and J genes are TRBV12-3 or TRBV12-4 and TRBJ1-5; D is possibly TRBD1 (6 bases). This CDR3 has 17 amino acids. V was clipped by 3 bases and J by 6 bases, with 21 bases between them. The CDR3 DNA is TGTGCCAGCAGTTTCGGGGGAATCTTGGGGGCGGCTCAGCCCCAGCATTTT. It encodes CASSFGGILGAAQPQHF.

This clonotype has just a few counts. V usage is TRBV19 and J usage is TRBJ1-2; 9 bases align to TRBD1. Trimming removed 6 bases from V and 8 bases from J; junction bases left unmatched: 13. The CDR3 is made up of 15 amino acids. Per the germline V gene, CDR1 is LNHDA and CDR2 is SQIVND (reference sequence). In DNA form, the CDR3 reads TGTGCCAGTAGCGATACCGGGACAGGGATCCGCGGCTACACCTTC. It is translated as CASSDTGTGIRGYTF.

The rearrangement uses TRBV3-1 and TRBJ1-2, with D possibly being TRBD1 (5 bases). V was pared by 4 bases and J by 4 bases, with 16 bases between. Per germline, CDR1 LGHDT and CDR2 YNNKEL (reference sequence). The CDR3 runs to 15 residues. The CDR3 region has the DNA TGTGCCAGCAGCCCTAATCTCGGGCAGGGCTATGGCTACACCTTC. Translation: CASSPNLGQGYGYTF.